The rows below give T cell receptor beta chains drawn from one sample of a study of control samples from healthy donors and cancer patients. TCRdb's copy holds only in-frame clones and misses some; the assay was immunoSEQ multiplex PCR. The sample yields about 130,000 clones, about 94% seen once. The material sequenced was blood. Source of these receptors: a man aged 25 to 40 in good health. Each CDR3 is given with its conserved first and last residue. D genes are given only for firm matches. Clone size is given for some rows only: seen once, a few or many times, or a class if the clone is expanded.

>TRBJ1-2|-|TRBV5-6|-
CASSLRDIRGGYTF
TGTGCCAGCAGCTTGAGAGACATTCGGGGTGGCTACACCTTC
>TRBJ1-2|-|TRBV11-2|-
CASSSSGLTF
TGTGCCAGCAGCTCCTCAGGGCTCACCTTC
>TRBJ1-1|-|TRBV7-9|-
CASSLQGGVTEAFF
TGTGCCAGCAGCCTTCAGGGTGGGGTCACTGAAGCTTTCTTT
>TRBJ2-3|-|TRBV15|TRBD2
CATSRELAGTDTQYF
TGTGCCACCAGCAGGGAACTAGCGGGGACAGATACGCAGTATTTT
>TRBJ1-1|once|TRBV19|-
CASNSMGGASTEAFF
TGTGCCAGTAACAGCATGGGGGGGGCCTCCACTGAAGCTTTCTTT
>TRBJ1-1|-|TRBV11-1|-
CASSPSAGGLTEAFF
TGTGCCAGCAGCCCAAGCGCGGGGGGCCTGACTGAAGCTTTCTTT
>TRBJ2-5|-|TRBV6-1|TRBD2
CASSGQEAGPQETQYF
TGTGCCAGCAGTGGCCAAGAAGCGGGGCCTCAAGAGACCCAGTACTTC
>TRBJ2-7|-|TRBV3-1/TRBV3-2|-
CASSHGQWSYEQYF
TGTGCCAGCAGCCATGGACAGTGGTCCTACGAGCAGTACTTC
>TRBJ1-1|-|TRBV7-3|-
CASSLVSGTEAFF
TGTGCCAGCAGCTTAGTCTCGGGCACTGAAGCTTTCTTT
>TRBJ1-1|-|TRBV6-5|-
CASSYSPGVLNTEAFF
TGTGCCAGCAGTTACTCGCCCGGGGTTTTGAACACTGAAGCTTTCTTT
>TRBJ1-1|-|TRBV6-6|TRBD1
CASGGRDRVNTEAFF
TGTGCCAGCGGGGGGAGGGACAGGGTGAACACTGAAGCTTTCTTT
>TRBJ2-1|-|TRBV7-9|-
CASSQPLRQMSSYNEQFF
TGTGCCAGCAGCCAACCATTACGGCAAATGAGCTCCTACAATGAGCAGTTCTTC
>TRBJ2-1|-|TRBV7-9|-
CASSLGVGHEQFF
TGTGCCAGCAGCTTAGGAGTTGGCCATGAGCAGTTCTTC
>TRBJ2-1|-|TRBV19|TRBD2
CASRDSSGPYNEQFF
TGTGCCAGTAGGGATTCTAGCGGACCCTACAATGAGCAGTTCTTC